The 22 T cell receptor beta chains listed next were all sequenced from one sample in a study of T cell changes during pregnancy in multiple sclerosis. Assay: immunoSEQ multiplex PCR; the TCRdb copy retains only in-frame clones and omits some. Among about 40,000 clones, 89% were seen once, and the ten largest hold 0.45% to 0.65%. The material was CD4+ T cells from peripheral blood mononuclear cells, obtained in the first trimester of pregnancy. These receptors all come from a female donor with multiple sclerosis, enrolled in a pregnancy study.

This clone was recorded once. J is TRBJ1-5 and V is TRBV9; TRBD1 is a possible D gene (5 bases). The CDR3 covers 14 residues. In germline, CDR1 is SGDLS, CDR2 YYNGEE. V was pared by 4 bases and J by 7 bases, with 15 bases between. The CDR3 DNA reads as TGTGCCAGCAGCTCCCCGGGGGTAAACCAGCCCCAGCATTTT. Translation: CASSSPGVNQPQHF.

The chain joins TRBV7-3 to TRBJ1-1; D not resolved. V dropped 4 bases and J dropped 3 bases, with 12 bases sitting between them. Germline V gene lookup returns CDR1 SGHTA and CDR2 FQGTGA. This CDR3 is built from 14 residues. The CDR3 loop is CASSSSGGYTEAFF. CDR3 coding DNA: TGTGCCAGCAGCTCCAGCGGAGGGTACACTGAAGCTTTCTTT.

The chain joins TRBV5-4 to TRBJ2-7; 7 nucleotides match TRBD1. Germline V gene data show CDR1 as SGHNT and CDR2 as YYREEE (reference sequence). This CDR3 spans 17 amino acids. The V gene end was trimmed by 5 bases and the J gene end by 3 bases; junction bases not matched to a gene: 17. Here the CDR3 reads CASSYSWARGNDYEQYF. In nucleotides, the CDR3 is TGTGCCAGCAGTTACAGCTGGGCCAGGGGGAACGACTACGAGCAGTACTTC.

This chain connects TRBV5-1 to TRBJ2-5; possible D gene TRBD1, 6 bases. The CDR3 runs 15 residues. Germline CDR1 is SGHRS and CDR2 is YFSETQ. V lost 7 bases, J lost 12 bases, and 28 bases lay in between. CDR3 residues: CASRTDGQPGIQKYF. The DNA for the CDR3 is TGCGCCAGCCGCACGGATGGACAGCCCGGGATCCAGAAGTACTTC.

V and J are TRBV6-1 and TRBJ1-1, with TRBD1 as a possible D gene (5 bases). In germline, CDR1 is MNHNS, CDR2 SASEGT. Trimming stripped 8 bases from V and 3 bases from J, with 13 bases between. CDR3 length equals 13 residues. The CDR3 loop is CASRYRRDTEAFF. CDR3 DNA sequence: TGTGCCAGCCGGTACAGGAGAGACACTGAAGCTTTCTTT.

V is TRBV20-1 and J is TRBJ1-1, with D tentatively TRBD1 (6 bases). Germline V gene lookup returns CDR1 DFQATT and CDR2 SNEGSKA (reference sequence). The V and J ends lost 5 bases and 9 bases respectively, with 13 bases between them. The CDR3 has 11 amino acids. The CDR3 nucleotides read TGCAGTGCTGCTCCAGGACAGCAAGCTTTCTTT. This gives the protein CSAAPGQQAFF.

Only one count was recorded for this clone. This chain connects TRBV5-8 to TRBJ1-2, with D maybe TRBD1 (6 bases). The germline V gene encodes CDR1 SGHTS and CDR2 YDEGEE. The CDR3 is made up of 16 amino acids. Trimming left V 0 bases short and J 6 bases short, with 18 bases between. CDR3 sequence reads: CASSLGGYSTGHGYTF. The DNA for the CDR3 is TGTGCCAGCAGCTTGGGGGGGTACTCAACAGGGCATGGCTACACCTTC.

The J gene is TRBJ1-5, the V gene TRBV7-2; 9 bases line up with TRBD1. V gave up 4 bases and J gave up 1 base; unmatched junction bases: 5. CDR1 and CDR2 from the germline V gene are SGHTA and FQGNSA. CDR3 length equals 16 residues. The CDR3 loop reads CASSSGTGLSNQPQHF. The CDR3 nucleotides are TGTGCCAGCAGCTCCGGGACAGGGCTGAGCAATCAGCCCCAGCATTTT.

This rearrangement joins TRBV2 to TRBJ1-4; D perhaps matches TRBD1 (5 bases). V was pared by 2 bases and J by 7 bases, with 11 bases between. The CDR3 has 14 residues. Germline CDR1 reads SNHLY; CDR2 reads FYNNEI. CDR3 in amino acids: CASSEQQGVEKLFF. DNA for the CDR3: TGTGCCAGCAGTGAACAGCAGGGTGTTGAAAAACTGTTTTTT.

The rearrangement links TRBV18 to TRBJ1-4; 7 bases align to TRBD1. CDR1 and CDR2 (germline): KGHSH, LQKENI. The CDR3 sequence is 18 residues long. Trimming took 6 bases from V and 2 from J; bases not matched to a gene: 15. This CDR3 reads CASSRLTGILTTNEKLFF. The DNA of the CDR3 is TGTGCCAGCTCCCGCTTGACAGGGATCTTGACGACTAATGAAAAACTGTTTTTT.

The sample holds one count of this clone. V and J are TRBV5-1 and TRBJ2-1; 9 bases are a match to TRBD2. The CDR3 consists of 17 residues. In germline, CDR1 is SGHRS, CDR2 YFSETQ. The junction had 13 bases not matched to a gene; V was cut back by 4 bases and J by 5 bases. The CDR3 coding sequence is TGCGCCAGCAGCACGGGGGAAATAGCGGGAGCGAACAATGAGCAGTTCTTC. Translation gives CASSTGEIAGANNEQFF.

This clone appeared a single time. The chain couples TRBV5-4 to TRBJ2-7; 11 nucleotides match TRBD2. Trimming removed 4 bases from V and 2 bases from J; junction bases left unmatched: 5. CDR1 SGHNT and CDR2 YYREEE come from the germline V gene (reference sequence). The CDR3 has 15 amino acids. CDR3 amino acids: CASSPGTSGPYEQYF. In DNA, the CDR3 is TGTGCCAGCAGCCCAGGGACTAGCGGACCCTACGAGCAGTACTTC.

V is TRBV6-6 and J is TRBJ1-1; tentative D call: TRBD1 (5 bases). V lost 4 bases, J lost 6 bases, and 12 bases lay in between. Germline V gene data show CDR1 as MNHNY and CDR2 as SVGAGI (reference sequence). The CDR3 loop spans 13 amino acids. CDR3 in amino acids: CASSSRGGAEAFF. The CDR3 DNA reads as TGTGCCAGCAGTTCCAGAGGAGGGGCTGAAGCTTTCTTT.

This chain joins TRBV27 and TRBJ1-5, with D maybe TRBD1 (6 bases). The CDR3 sequence is 15 residues long. In germline, CDR1 is MNHEY, CDR2 SMNVEV (reference sequence). Trimming shortened V by 3 bases and J by 6 bases, and 15 bases separated the two germline ends. Here the CDR3 reads CASSFAGAPIQPQHF. The CDR3 nucleotides read TGTGCCAGCAGTTTCGCAGGGGCCCCTATTCAGCCCCAGCATTTT.

The gene calls are TRBV10-3 and TRBJ2-5; D might be TRBD1 (6 bases). Trimming took off 10 bases at V and 4 bases at J, with 25 bases between the two ends. Per the germline V gene, CDR1 is ENHRY and CDR2 is SYGVKD. The CDR3 spans 16 residues. The CDR3 DNA follows: TGTGCCACCCATGGTTCAACAGGGAAATCTGGAGAGACCCAGTACTTC. Translated: CATHGSTGKSGETQYF.

This clone has more than one count but fewer than ten. The chain employs TRBV5-8 and TRBJ1-1, with TRBD1 matching over 8 bases. The CDR3 has 15 residues. The V segment lost 4 bases and the J segment 1 base; nucleotides outside the gene matches: 6. The germline V gene has CDR1 SGHTS and CDR2 YDEGEE. The CDR3 region is CASSLTTGANTEAFF. In nucleotides, the CDR3 is TGTGCCAGCAGCCTTACGACAGGGGCGAACACTGAAGCTTTCTTT.

This rearrangement joins TRBV7-7 to TRBJ2-5, with D uncertain. Germline loops: CDR1 SSHAT, CDR2 FNYEAQ (reference sequence). The CDR3 contains 14 residues. V was clipped by 2 bases and J by 1 base, with 8 bases between them. The CDR3 DNA reads as TGTGCCAGCAGCTTAAGTCCGGGCCAAGAGACCCAGTACTTC. It codes for CASSLSPGQETQYF.

This chain links TRBV7-2 with TRBJ1-4; TRBD1 is a possible D gene (6 bases). The length of the CDR3 is 13 residues. Germline values: CDR1 SGHTA, CDR2 FQGNSA. V lost 5 bases, J lost 4 bases, and 8 bases lay in between. The CDR3 region has the DNA TGTGCCAGCAGCCGGACAGTTAATGAAAAACTGTTTTTT. It translates to CASSRTVNEKLFF.

V gene TRBV30 combines with J gene TRBJ2-5; 7 nucleotides line up with TRBD1. The V segment lost 7 bases and the J segment 7 bases; nucleotides outside the gene matches: 9. This CDR3 region has 12 residues. CDR1 is GTSNPN, CDR2 SVGIG, per germline (reference sequence). The CDR3 DNA reads as TGTGCCTCCGACAGGGACAGCCGGACCCAGTACTTC. Translated: CASDRDSRTQYF.

This clone was seen just once. This sequence joins TRBV19 and TRBJ1-5; 10 bases agree with TRBD1. J gave up 6 bases and V 7 bases, and 9 bases lay outside the gene matches. Germline V gene sequence: CDR1 LNHDA, CDR2 SQIVND (reference sequence). The CDR3 has 15 residues. The CDR3 coding sequence is TGTGCCAGTACTTGGGGACAGGGGTGGGCTCAGCCCCAGCATTTT. Residues: CASTWGQGWAQPQHF.

This chain connects TRBV5-1 to TRBJ2-3; TRBD2 agrees at 8 bases. Germline CDR1 reads SGHRS; CDR2 reads YFSETQ. This CDR3 is built from 15 residues. V lost 0 bases, J lost 5 bases, and 5 bases stayed unmatched. CDR3 nucleotide sequence: TGCGCCAGCAGCTTGGCGTCGGGGGGGAAAGATACGCAGTATTTT. Its translation is CASSLASGGKDTQYF.

The chain employs TRBV5-1 and TRBJ1-1; maybe TRBD1 (6 bases). Looked up from germline, CDR1 is SGHRS and CDR2 is YFSETQ. The CDR3 is 16 amino acids. The V gene lost 4 bases and the J gene lost 0 bases, with 16 bases spanning the gap. In nucleotides, the CDR3 is TGCGCCAGCAGCGGGGGAGGGGGGTTGGTGAACACTGAAGCTTTCTTT. Amino acid sequence: CASSGGGGLVNTEAFF.